Below, 4 T cell receptor beta chains from the same sample are listed, as sequenced in a study of molecular identifiers for immune sequencing clone quantification. One entry per CDR3 protein results from TCRdb running MiXCR on the PCR reads. The repertoire has tens of thousands of distinct CDR3 sequences, roughly 20% of them found once; the top ten carry over 1.3%. Sequenced material: naive CD8+ T cells from blood, with Jurkat cell RNA spiked in. The subset: FACS-sorted CD8+CD4-CCR7+CD45RA+ naive T cells. The receptor set was obtained from a human donor in good health. Some libraries in this study had Jurkat cell RNA spiked in.

Notes on this clonotype: This may come from a read error, since a much larger clone is one base off. V gene TRBV25-1 combines with J gene TRBJ1-1; D uncertain. Germline V lookup: CDR1 MGHDK, CDR2 SYGVNS. The CDR3 extends over 14 amino acids. CDR3 amino acids: CAGSETGVWTEAFF. The CDR3 DNA reads as TGTGCCGGCAGTGAAACCGGAGTGTGGACTGAAGCTTTCTTT.

In the case of this clonotype: The junction departs from the called germline gene at one end, perhaps through a read error. The DNA of the CDR3 is TGTGCCAGCAGCTCTGGACAGGGAACTGAAGCTTCCTTT. This sequence encodes CASSSGQGTEASF. The rearrangement joins TRBV5-3 to TRBJ1-1, with 8 bases aligning to TRBD1. TRBV5-3 is an open reading frame whose function is uncertain. The CDR3 has 13 residues.

Comment on this clonotype: This clone may be a read error of a much larger clone one base away. V is TRBV28 and J is TRBJ2-3; possibly TRBD1 for D (5 bases). Germline CDR1 MDHEN, CDR2 SYDVKM. The CDR3 covers 14 residues. Trimming removed 10 bases from V and 4 bases from J, with 18 bases in between. The CDR3 DNA is TGTGCCACCTCAGGCAGGGCTGGGGCAGATACGCAGTATTTT. Translated: CATSGRAGADTQYF.

As to this clonotype: Because the CDR3 is missing its conserved closing phenylalanine or tryptophan, this is likely a read error. The V and J genes are TRBV11-2 and TRBJ2-1; 12 bases fit TRBD2. The V segment lost 3 bases and the J segment 5 bases; nucleotides outside the gene matches: 2. There are 15 residues in the CDR3. Germline CDR1 SGHAT, CDR2 FQNNGV. The CDR3 is CASSFTSGRHNEQFS. DNA of the CDR3: TGTGCCAGCAGCTTCACTAGCGGGAGGCACAATGAGCAGTTCTCC.